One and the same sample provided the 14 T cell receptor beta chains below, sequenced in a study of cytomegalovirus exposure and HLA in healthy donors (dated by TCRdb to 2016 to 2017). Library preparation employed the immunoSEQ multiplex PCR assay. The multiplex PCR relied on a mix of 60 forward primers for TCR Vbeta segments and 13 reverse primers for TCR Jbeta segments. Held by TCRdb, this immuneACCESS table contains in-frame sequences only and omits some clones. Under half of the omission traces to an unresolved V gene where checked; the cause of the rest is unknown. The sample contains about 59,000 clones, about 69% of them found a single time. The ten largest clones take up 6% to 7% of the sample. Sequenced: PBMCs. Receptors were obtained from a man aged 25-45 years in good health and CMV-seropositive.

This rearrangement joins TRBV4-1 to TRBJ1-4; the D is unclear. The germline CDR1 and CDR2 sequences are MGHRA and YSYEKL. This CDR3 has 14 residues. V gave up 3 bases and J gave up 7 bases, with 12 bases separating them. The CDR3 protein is CASSQYPVGEKLFF. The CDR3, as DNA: TGCGCCAGCAGCCAGTATCCAGTTGGTGAAAAACTGTTTTTT.

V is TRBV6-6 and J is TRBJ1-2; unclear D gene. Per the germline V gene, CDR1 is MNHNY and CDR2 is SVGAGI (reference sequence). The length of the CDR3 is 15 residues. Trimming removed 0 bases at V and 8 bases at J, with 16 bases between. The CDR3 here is CASSYSSGRRQGYTF. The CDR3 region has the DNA TGTGCCAGCAGTTACTCATCGGGTCGTCGTCAAGGCTACACCTTC.

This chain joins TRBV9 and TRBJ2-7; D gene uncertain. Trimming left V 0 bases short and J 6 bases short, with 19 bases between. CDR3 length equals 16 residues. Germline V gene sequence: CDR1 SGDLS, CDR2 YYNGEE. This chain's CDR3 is CASSVDHKTAFREQYF. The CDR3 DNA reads TGTGCCAGCAGCGTAGATCATAAGACTGCTTTTCGCGAGCAGTACTTC.

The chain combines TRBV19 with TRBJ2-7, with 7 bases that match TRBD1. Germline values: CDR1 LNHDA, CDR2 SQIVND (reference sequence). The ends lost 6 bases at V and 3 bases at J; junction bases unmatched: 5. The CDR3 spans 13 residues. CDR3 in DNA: TGTGCCAGTAGCCAGGGGGAAGACTACGAGCAGTACTTC. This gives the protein CASSQGEDYEQYF.

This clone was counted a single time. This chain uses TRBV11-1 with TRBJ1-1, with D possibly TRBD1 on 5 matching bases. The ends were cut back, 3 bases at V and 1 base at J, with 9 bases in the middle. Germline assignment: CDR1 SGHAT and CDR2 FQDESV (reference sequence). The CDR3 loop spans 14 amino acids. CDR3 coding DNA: TGTGCCAGCAGCTTTGGGGGGTCGAACACTGAAGCTTTCTTT. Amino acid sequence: CASSFGGSNTEAFF. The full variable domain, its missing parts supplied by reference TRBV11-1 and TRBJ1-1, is EAEVAQSPRYKITEKSQAVAFWCDPISGHATLYWYRQILGQGPELLVQFQDESVVDDSQLPKDRFSAERLKGVDSTLKIQPAELGDSAMYLCASSFGGSNTEAFFGQGTRLTVV.

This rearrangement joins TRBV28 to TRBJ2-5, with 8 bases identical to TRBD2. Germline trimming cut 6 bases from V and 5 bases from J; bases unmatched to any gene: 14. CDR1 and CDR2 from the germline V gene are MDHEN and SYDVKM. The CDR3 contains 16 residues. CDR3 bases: TGTGCCAGCAGCACCCCCGCAGCGGGGGAGAGGGAGACCCAGTACTTC. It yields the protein CASSTPAAGERETQYF.

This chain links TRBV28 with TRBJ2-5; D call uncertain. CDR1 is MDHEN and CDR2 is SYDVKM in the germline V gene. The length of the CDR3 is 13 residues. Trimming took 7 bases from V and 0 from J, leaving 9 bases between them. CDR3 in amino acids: CASTGGNQETQYF. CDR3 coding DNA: TGTGCCAGCACTGGCGGCAACCAAGAGACCCAGTACTTC.

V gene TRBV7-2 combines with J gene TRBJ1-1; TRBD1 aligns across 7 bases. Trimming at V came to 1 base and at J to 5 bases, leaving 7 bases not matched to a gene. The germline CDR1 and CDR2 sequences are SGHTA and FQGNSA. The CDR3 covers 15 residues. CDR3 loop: CASSLGVRTGTEAFF. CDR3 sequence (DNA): TGTGCCAGCAGCTTAGGGGTGAGGACAGGAACTGAAGCTTTCTTT. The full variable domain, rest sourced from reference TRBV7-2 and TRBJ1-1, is GAGVSQSPSNKVTEKGKDVELRCDPISGHTALYWYRQSLGQGLEFLIYFQGNSAPDKSGLPSDRFSAERTGGSVSTLTIQRTQQEDSAVYLCASSLGVRTGTEAFFGQGTRLTVV.

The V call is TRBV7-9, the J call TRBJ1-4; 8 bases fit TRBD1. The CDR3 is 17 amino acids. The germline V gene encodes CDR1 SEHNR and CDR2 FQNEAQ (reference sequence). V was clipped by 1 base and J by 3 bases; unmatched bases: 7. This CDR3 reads CASSLGAGGTANEKLFF. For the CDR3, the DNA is TGTGCCAGCAGCTTAGGGGCAGGGGGCACAGCTAATGAAAAACTGTTTTTT. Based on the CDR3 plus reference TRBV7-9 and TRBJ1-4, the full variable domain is DTGVSQNPRHKITKRGQNVTFRCDPISEHNRLYWYRQTLGQGPEFLTYFQNEAQLEKSRLLSDRFSAERPKGSFSTLEIQRTEQGDSAMYLCASSLGAGGTANEKLFFGSGTQLSVL.

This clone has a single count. The CDR3 loop reads CSVEIGTEISEQYF. The CDR3 DNA reads as TGCAGCGTTGAAATTGGGACAGAAATCTCCGAGCAGTACTTC. This chain connects TRBV29-1 to TRBJ2-5; 7 positions match TRBD1. TRBJ2-7 matches the DNA end more closely, so the J call is doubtful. The CDR3 covers 14 residues. CDR1 and CDR2 from the germline V gene are SQVTM and ANQGSEA.

The CDR3 here is CASSDRTQDKFF. CDR3 coding DNA: TGTGCCAGCAGTGACAGGACCCAAGATAAGTTCTTC. The chain employs TRBV6-5 and TRBJ2-1; D is possibly TRBD1 (6 bases). The CDR3 extends over 12 amino acids. Germline CDR1 and CDR2: MNHEY and SVGAGI. V lost 5 bases, J lost 14 bases, and 16 bases lay in between.

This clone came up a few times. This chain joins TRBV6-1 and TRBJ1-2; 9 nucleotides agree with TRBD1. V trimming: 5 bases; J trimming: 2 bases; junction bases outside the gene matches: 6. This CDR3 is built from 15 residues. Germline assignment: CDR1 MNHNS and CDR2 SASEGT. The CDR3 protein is CASSPLQGANYGYTF. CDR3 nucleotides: TGTGCCAGCAGTCCACTACAGGGGGCAAACTATGGCTACACCTTC.

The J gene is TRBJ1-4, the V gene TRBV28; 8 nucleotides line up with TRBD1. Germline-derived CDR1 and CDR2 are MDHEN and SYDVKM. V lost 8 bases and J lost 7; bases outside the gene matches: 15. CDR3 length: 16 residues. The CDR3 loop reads CASASYRGAVSEKLFF. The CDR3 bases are TGTGCCAGCGCTAGTTACAGGGGGGCCGTAAGTGAAAAACTGTTTTTT.

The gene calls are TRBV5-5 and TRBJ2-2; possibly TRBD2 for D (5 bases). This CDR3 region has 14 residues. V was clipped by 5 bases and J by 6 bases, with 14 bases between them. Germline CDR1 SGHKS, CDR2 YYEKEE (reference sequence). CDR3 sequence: CASRITRVPGELFF. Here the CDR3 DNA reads TGTGCCAGCAGAATCACTAGGGTCCCCGGGGAGCTGTTTTTT.